Many counts were recorded for the clone carrying this TCR beta chain. What it binds is not known. The source material, RNA transcripts, was used to amplify TCR beta CDR3 regions. First-round RT-PCR with HTBI primers amplified the TCR CDR3 region. TCRdb itself ran the multiplex PCR reads through MiXCR, one entry per CDR3 protein. The sample carries over 300,000 distinct CDR3 sequences, roughly 13% recorded once. This record comes from a study of T cells in Graves' hyperthyroidism and ophthalmopathy. Study overall: At initial diagnosis, before any treatment had begun, peripheral blood was obtained.

Orbital computed tomography, thyroid ultrasound, serum thyroxine and TRAb, and clinical symptoms together informed the diagnoses. Study-wide points: Through a model of 13 V-J features, ophthalmopathy was separated from stable hyperthyroidism.

The CDR3 consists of 10 residues. Germline CDR1 ENHRY, CDR2 SYGVKD. V shed 1 base and J shed 6 bases, with 0 bases lying between them. Sequencing was carried out using blood. The receptor was derived from a woman aged 40 to 50 with Graves' ophthalmopathy. This chain uses TRBV10-3 with TRBJ1-2; D is unclear. The DNA for the CDR3 is TGTGCCATCAGTGAGTATGGCTACACCTTC. Its protein product is CAISEYGYTF.